This T cell receptor (beta chain) was obtained from a study of Graves' ophthalmopathy and Graves' hyperthyroidism. Clinical symptoms and serum thyroxine were used for diagnosis; TRAb, thyroid ultrasound and orbital computed tomography were also relied on. This clonotype has a count of ten or more. The TCR beta CDR3 regions underwent amplification from RNA transcripts. Second-round multiplex PCR followed a first-round RT-PCR using HTBI primers. TCRdb re-analysed the multiplex PCR reads in MiXCR, keeping a single row per CDR3 protein. The profile shows about 210,000 distinct CDR3 sequences, just under 30% of them singletons. This CDR3 is 14 amino acids long. The trim removed 7 bases at V and 4 bases at J, leaving 7 bases unmatched. CDR1 and CDR2 from the germline V gene are MNHEY and SVGEGT.

The sequenced sample consisted of peripheral blood. This chain joins TRBV6-2 or TRBV6-3 and TRBJ2-7, with 10 bases fitting TRBD2. The TCR comes from a man in his forties or fifties with Graves' ophthalmopathy. CDR3 sequence reads: CASISTSGLYEQYF. The CDR3 region has the DNA TGTGCCAGCATTTCGACTAGCGGGCTGTACGAGCAGTACTTC.